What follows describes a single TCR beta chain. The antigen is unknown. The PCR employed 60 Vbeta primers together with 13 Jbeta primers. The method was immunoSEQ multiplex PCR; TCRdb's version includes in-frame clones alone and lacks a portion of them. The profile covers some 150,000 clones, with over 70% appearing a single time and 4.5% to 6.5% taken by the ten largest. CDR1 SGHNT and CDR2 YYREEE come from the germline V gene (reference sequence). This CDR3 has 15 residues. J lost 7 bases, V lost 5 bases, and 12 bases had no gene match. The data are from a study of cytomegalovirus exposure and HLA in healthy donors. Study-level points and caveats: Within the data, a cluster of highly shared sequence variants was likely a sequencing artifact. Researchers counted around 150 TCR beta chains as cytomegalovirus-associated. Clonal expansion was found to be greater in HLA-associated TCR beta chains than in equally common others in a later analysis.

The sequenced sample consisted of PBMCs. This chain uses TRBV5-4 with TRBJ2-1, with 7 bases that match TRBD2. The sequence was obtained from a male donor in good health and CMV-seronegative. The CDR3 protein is CASRLGRAGRNEQFF. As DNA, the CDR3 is TGTGCCAGCAGACTGGGCCGAGCGGGGAGGAATGAGCAGTTCTTC.